Listed below are T cell receptor beta chains from one sample, sequenced in a study of blood T cell repertoires in COVID-19. Method: immunoSEQ multiplex PCR; TCRdb's copy keeps in-frame clones and lacks some. The sample carries some 45,000 clones, approximately 90% recorded once. Source material: peripheral blood. Receptor source: a man in his 60s with active COVID-19. Both conserved end residues are part of each CDR3. D genes are given only for firm matches. Some rows mark clone size as missing; the rest say once, few, many or name a class of expanded clone.

clone size | J gene | V gene | D gene | CDR3 protein | CDR3 DNA
NA | TRBJ2-3 | TRBV19 | TRBD2 | CASSPGLAIATDTQYF | TGTGCCAGTAGTCCCGGACTAGCGATCGCCACAGATACGCAGTATTTT
NA | TRBJ1-1 | TRBV7-3 | NA | CASSLNPGFNTEAFF | TGTGCCAGCAGCTTAAATCCGGGTTTCAACACTGAAGCTTTCTTT
NA | TRBJ2-3 | TRBV6-6 | NA | CASRAETDTQYF | TGTGCCAGCAGAGCGGAGACAGATACGCAGTATTTT
NA | TRBJ1-1 | TRBV6-5 | NA | CASDSKGRPNTEAFF | TGTGCCAGCGATTCTAAGGGGCGACCGAACACTGAAGCTTTCTTT
NA | TRBJ2-7 | TRBV6-5 | NA | CVTMRTASYEQYF | TGTGTCACGATGAGGACAGCATCCTACGAGCAGTACTTC
NA | TRBJ2-1 | TRBV7-3 | NA | CASSLGGARNEQFF | TGTGCCAGCAGCTTAGGGGGGGCGAGGAATGAGCAGTTCTTC
NA | TRBJ2-7 | TRBV7-8 | TRBD1 | CASSLDIPGTGGVIYEQYF | TGTGCCAGCAGCTTAGATATACCCGGGACAGGGGGCGTTATTTACGAGCAGTACTTC
few | TRBJ2-5 | TRBV3-1/TRBV3-2 | TRBD2 | CASSQEIAGSKETQYF | TGTGCCAGCAGCCAAGAAATAGCGGGATCGAAAGAGACCCAGTACTTC
NA | TRBJ1-5 | TRBV19 | NA | CASSTNREGQPQHF | TGTGCCAGTAGTACGAACAGGGAAGGGCAGCCCCAGCATTTT
once | TRBJ2-5 | TRBV6-4 | TRBD2 | CASTLGSGAGETQYF | TGTGCCAGCACTTTGGGTAGCGGGGCCGGGGAGACCCAGTACTTC
NA | TRBJ1-2 | TRBV9 | NA | CASSVAATGGNYGYTF | TGTGCCAGCAGCGTAGCTGCGACAGGAGGCAACTATGGCTACACCTTC
NA | TRBJ1-2 | TRBV28 | TRBD1 | CASTLPQGGNYGYTF | TGTGCCAGCACCCTTCCCCAGGGGGGTAACTATGGCTACACCTTC
NA | TRBJ2-5 | TRBV7-2 | TRBD2 | CASRLTPTSEETQYF | TGTGCCAGCAGGCTCACCCCGACTAGCGAAGAGACCCAGTACTTC
NA | TRBJ2-7 | TRBV6-2/TRBV6-3 | TRBD1 | CASSAMTGTYEQYF | TGTGCCAGCAGCGCGATGACAGGGACCTACGAGCAGTACTTC
once | TRBJ2-4 | TRBV7-2 | NA | CASSFFSRQGNIQYF | TGTGCCAGCAGCTTTTTTAGTAGGCAGGGGAACATTCAGTACTTC
once | TRBJ2-1 | TRBV28 | NA | CASSHYRGGFNEQFF | TGTGCCAGCAGTCACTATAGGGGGGGGTTCAATGAGCAGTTCTTC
NA | TRBJ2-5 | TRBV7-2 | TRBD2 | CASSLNGLAERTQYF | TGTGCCAGCAGCTTAAACGGACTAGCGGAGAGGACCCAGTACTTC
NA | TRBJ2-2 | TRBV5-5 | TRBD2 | CASSSSAAGATGELFF | TGTGCCAGCAGCTCAAGCGCAGCGGGAGCCACCGGGGAGCTGTTTTTT
NA | TRBJ2-7 | TRBV6-2/TRBV6-3 | TRBD2 | CASSYGLAGGVSYEQYF | TGTGCCAGCAGCTATGGACTAGCGGGGGGTGTATCCTACGAGCAGTACTTC
large | TRBJ2-1 | TRBV7-6 | TRBD1 | CASSLVPRDRGRDNEQFF | TGTGCCAGCAGCTTAGTGCCCCGGGACAGGGGCCGGGACAATGAGCAGTTCTTC
NA | TRBJ2-7 | TRBV6-5 | TRBD1 | CASSYLRDRVYEQYF | TGTGCCAGCAGTTATCTCCGGGACAGGGTCTACGAGCAGTACTTC
NA | TRBJ2-1 | TRBV5-1 | TRBD2 | CASSLSGRSYNEQFF | TGCGCCAGCAGCTTAAGCGGGAGGTCGTACAATGAGCAGTTCTTC
NA | TRBJ1-5 | TRBV7-2 | NA | CASSFQSGQPQHF | TGTGCCAGCAGCTTTCAGAGCGGTCAGCCCCAGCATTTT
NA | TRBJ1-2 | TRBV5-4 | TRBD1 | CASSQLRQGEAYGYTF | TGTGCCAGCAGCCAACTACGACAGGGGGAGGCCTATGGCTACACCTTC
NA | TRBJ2-7 | TRBV15 | NA | CATSSGRSYEQYF | TGTGCCACCAGCAGTGGGAGGTCCTACGAGCAGTACTTC
NA | TRBJ2-2 | TRBV9 | NA | CASSVAEGATGELFF | TGTGCCAGCAGCGTAGCGGAGGGGGCGACCGGGGAGCTGTTTTTT
NA | TRBJ2-2 | TRBV9 | NA | CASSVVPGNTGELFF | TGTGCCAGCAGCGTAGTACCAGGGAACACCGGGGAGCTGTTTTTT
NA | TRBJ2-1 | TRBV11-2 | NA | CASSPERLYNEQFF | TGTGCCAGCAGCCCCGAACGCCTATACAATGAGCAGTTCTTC
NA | TRBJ2-2 | TRBV3-1/TRBV3-2 | NA | CASRGAGTTNTGELFF | TGTGCCAGCAGGGGGGCCGGGACCACGAACACCGGGGAGCTGTTTTTT
NA | TRBJ1-4 | TRBV19 | TRBD1 | CASSPGTATNEKLFF | TGTGCCAGTAGTCCCGGGACAGCAACTAATGAAAAACTGTTTTTT
NA | TRBJ2-5 | TRBV4-2 | TRBD2 | CASSQIQREQQWTQYF | TGTGCCAGCAGCCAAATCCAGCGGGAGCAACAGTGGACCCAGTACTTC
NA | TRBJ1-2 | TRBV5-1 | TRBD1 | CASSLWQGVKGYTF | TGCGCCAGCAGCTTGTGGCAGGGGGTAAAAGGCTACACCTTC
NA | TRBJ2-3 | TRBV4-2 | TRBD2 | CASSPATSGSTDTQYF | TGTGCCAGCAGCCCGGCTACTAGCGGAAGCACAGATACGCAGTATTTT
NA | TRBJ1-6 | TRBV4-3 | NA | CASSQDLALRALHF | TGCGCCAGCAGCCAAGATTTAGCCCTCCGTGCCCTCCACTTT
NA | TRBJ1-6 | TRBV5-5 | TRBD1 | CASSINRGGDSPLHF | TGTGCCAGCAGCATCAACAGGGGTGGTGATTCACCCCTCCACTTT
NA | TRBJ2-1 | TRBV5-1 | TRBD1 | CASSLTAGTDYNEQFF | TGCGCCAGCAGCTTGACTGCCGGGACAGACTACAATGAGCAGTTCTTC
NA | TRBJ2-5 | TRBV18 | TRBD1 | CASSQRTGEETQYF | TGTGCCAGCTCACAACGGACAGGGGAAGAGACCCAGTACTTC
NA | TRBJ2-7 | TRBV6-5 | TRBD1 | CASSSRDRGYEQYF | TGTGCCAGCAGTTCCCGGGACAGGGGTTACGAGCAGTACTTC
NA | TRBJ1-1 | TRBV10-2 | TRBD1 | CASSEPILRGQVNTEAFF | TGCGCCAGCAGTGAGCCGATCCTGAGGGGACAGGTGAACACTGAAGCTTTCTTT
many | TRBJ1-3 | TRBV28 | NA | CASSLGTGLGSGNTIYF | TGTGCCAGCAGTTTAGGAACAGGCCTTGGCTCTGGAAACACCATATATTTT
NA | TRBJ2-7 | TRBV6-5 | TRBD2 | CASSLPGLAYEQYF | TGTGCCAGCAGTTTACCGGGACTAGCCTACGAGCAGTACTTC
NA | TRBJ2-3 | TRBV10-3 | NA | CAISDGRGRTDTQYF | TGTGCCATCAGTGATGGCAGGGGGAGGACAGATACGCAGTATTTT
NA | TRBJ2-7 | TRBV4-3 | NA | CASSQEVSVQGGEQYF | TGCGCCAGCAGCCAAGAGGTATCGGTACAGGGCGGCGAGCAGTACTTC
NA | TRBJ2-1 | TRBV23-1 | TRBD2 | CASSQSTTSGDYNEQFF | TGCGCCAGCAGTCAATCGACGACTAGCGGGGATTACAATGAGCAGTTCTTC
NA | TRBJ1-5 | TRBV28 | NA | CASSFLETGDQPQHF | TGTGCCAGCAGTTTTCTCGAGACAGGAGATCAGCCCCAGCATTTT
NA | TRBJ2-1 | TRBV4-1 | NA | CASSQAPAEGQQFF | TGCGCCAGCAGCCAAGCCCCTGCAGAGGGCCAGCAGTTCTTC
NA | TRBJ2-4 | TRBV28 | NA | CASSSQGGKNIQYF | TGTGCCAGCAGTTCCCAGGGGGGCAAAAACATTCAGTACTTC
NA | TRBJ2-5 | TRBV28 | TRBD2 | CASSPSGVGETQYF | TGTGCCAGCTCCCCTAGCGGTGTAGGAGAGACCCAGTACTTC